A single sample is the source of the 13 T cell receptor beta chains below, sequenced in a study of technical replicates of blood from a handful of donors (dated by TCRdb to about 2017). The library was generated by the immunoSEQ multiplex PCR assay. This immuneACCESS table, as held by TCRdb, lists in-frame sequences with V and J called but not all clones. Of the missing ones, under half trace to an unresolved V gene in checked studies; the others have no known cause. For this sample there are some 80,000 clones; around 96% appear just once. Clones ranked in the top ten supply around 0.28% of the sample. Sequenced input: T cells isolated from PBMCs. The receptors were sampled from a human donor in good health.

This chain uses TRBV28 with TRBJ2-7; D call uncertain. Germline-derived CDR1 and CDR2 are MDHEN and SYDVKM. The V and J ends lost 4 bases and 3 bases respectively, with 4 bases between them. This CDR3 contains 11 residues. Written as DNA, the CDR3 is TGTGCCAGCAGTTCTAACTACGAGCAGTACTTC. Translated: CASSSNYEQYF.

The chain couples TRBV27 to TRBJ2-7, with 7 bases identical to TRBD2. The CDR3 is 15 amino acids. Germline V gives CDR1 MNHEY, CDR2 SMNVEV (reference sequence). V was clipped by 6 bases and J by 0 bases; unmatched bases: 8. The CDR3 DNA reads as TGTGCCAGCAGGGCGGCCGGGGGGAGCTCCTACGAGCAGTACTTC. Its protein is CASRAAGGSSYEQYF.

A single count supports this clone. The J gene is TRBJ2-3, the V gene TRBV6-4, with 9 bases aligning to TRBD2. V dropped 6 bases and J dropped 3; count of bases not matched to a gene: 4. This CDR3 is built from 14 residues. CDR1 and CDR2 from the germline V gene are MRHNA and SNTAGT. The CDR3 loop reads CASRASGRTDTQYF. The CDR3 DNA sequence: TGTGCCAGCAGAGCAAGCGGGAGGACAGATACGCAGTATTTT.

The CDR3 protein is CASSRGQGANYGYTF. The CDR3 DNA reads as TGCGCCAGCAGCCGGGGACAGGGGGCTAACTATGGCTACACCTTC. The genes are TRBV5-1 and TRBJ1-2, with 11 bases that match TRBD1. The CDR3 contains 15 residues. Germline V gene lookup returns CDR1 SGHRS and CDR2 YFSETQ. Trimming took 4 bases from V and 0 from J; bases not matched to a gene: 2.

The chain employs TRBV19 and TRBJ2-7; 7 bases are a match to TRBD1. The CDR3 has 13 amino acids. V dropped 6 bases and J dropped 3; count of bases not matched to a gene: 5. Germline V gene lookup returns CDR1 LNHDA and CDR2 SQIVND (reference sequence). CDR3 region: CASSKQGIYEQYF. CDR3 in DNA: TGTGCCAGTAGCAAACAGGGGATCTACGAGCAGTACTTC.

J is TRBJ2-7 and V is TRBV11-3; a weak D match, TRBD2 (6 bases). Trimming took 5 bases from V and 5 from J, leaving 13 bases between them. The CDR3 is 13 residues long. CDR1 and CDR2 from the germline V gene are SGHNT and YENEEA. The CDR3 loop is CASSPGGSDEQYF. The CDR3, as DNA: TGTGCCAGCAGCCCCGGAGGGTCGGACGAGCAGTACTTC.

A single count supports this clone. J is TRBJ2-3 and V is TRBV9; D is perhaps TRBD1 (6 bases). CDR1 SGDLS and CDR2 YYNGEE come from the germline V gene. The CDR3 loop spans 14 amino acids. V lost 4 bases to trimming and J lost 1 base, with 10 bases between them. Written as DNA, the CDR3 is TGTGCCAGCAGCCCCCGACAGGGCACAGATACGCAGTATTTT. Its translation: CASSPRQGTDTQYF.

The chain is built from TRBV18 and TRBJ2-7; TRBD1 agrees at 9 bases. The CDR3 is 15 amino acids. Germline lookup yields CDR1 KGHSH and CDR2 LQKENI. V lost 3 bases, J lost 2 bases, and 5 bases stayed unmatched. In DNA, the CDR3 is TGTGCCAGCTCACCTACGGGACAGGGTGCCTACGAGCAGTACTTC. It yields the protein CASSPTGQGAYEQYF.

This sequence joins TRBV7-2 and TRBJ2-1, with D maybe TRBD2 (6 bases). The CDR3 consists of 15 residues. Germline V gene sequence: CDR1 SGHTA, CDR2 FQGNSA. V shed 4 bases and J shed 6 bases, with 16 bases lying between them. Written as DNA, the CDR3 is TGTGCCAGCAGCTCAACCCTCCTAGCGCGCAATGAGCAGTTCTTC. Encoded protein: CASSSTLLARNEQFF.

The chain carries TRBV21-1 and TRBJ1-5; TRBD1 is the table's D call, not checked against the DNA. TRBV21-1 is labeled a pseudogene. The CDR3 spans 15 residues. Written as DNA, the CDR3 is TGTGCCAGCAGTGACAGGGGGGATAGCAATCAGCCCCAGCATTTT. Amino acid sequence: CASSDRGDSNQPQHF.

The chain is built from TRBV18 and TRBJ2-7; 7 bases agree with TRBD2. Germline CDR1 reads KGHSH; CDR2 reads LQKENI. There are 13 residues in the CDR3. Trimming cost V 2 bases and J 5 bases; bases outside gene matches: 3. This CDR3 is CASSPSGTDEQYF. DNA for the CDR3: TGTGCCAGCTCACCAAGCGGGACGGACGAGCAGTACTTC. Using reference TRBV18 and TRBJ2-7 for the parts outside the CDR3, the full variable domain is NAGVMQNPRHLVRRRGQEARLRCSPMKGHSHVYWYRQLPEEGLKFMVYLQKENIIDESGMPKERFSAEFPKEGPSILRIQQVVRGDSAAYFCASSPSGTDEQYFGPGTRLTVT.

V and J are TRBV10-3 and TRBJ2-3; 7 positions agree with TRBD2. The length of the CDR3 is 14 residues. From germline, CDR1 is ENHRY and CDR2 SYGVKD. Germline trimming cut 2 bases from V and 6 bases from J; bases unmatched to any gene: 5. The CDR3 is CAISEGREKDTQYF. The CDR3 nucleotides are TGTGCCATCAGTGAGGGGCGGGAGAAGGATACGCAGTATTTT.

The chain carries TRBV28 and TRBJ2-5; 11 bases map to TRBD2. V was clipped by 6 bases and J by 4 bases; unmatched bases: 7. This CDR3 has 15 residues. CDR1 MDHEN and CDR2 SYDVKM come from the germline V gene. CDR3 region: CASRRPGTSGETQYF. The CDR3 region has the DNA TGTGCCAGCAGGAGACCCGGGACTAGCGGAGAGACCCAGTACTTC.